This T cell receptor beta chain was recorded in a study of identical twins (dated by TCRdb to 2016 to 2017). Notes on the research overall: To test whether fetal clonotypes persist, this study deep-sequenced TCR alpha and beta repertoires from monozygotic twins, from unrelated adults of various ages, and from cord blood. Replicate twin experiments were performed at different times using different library preparation protocols to rule out contamination. The study at large found these results: Invariant T cells such as MAIT and iNKT could partly confound zero-insertion analyses, though diverse VJ usage argued against this for most clonotypes. The excess sharing between twins in beta out-of-frame sequences was weaker because fewer shared sequences reduced the signal-to-noise ratio. Fewer insertions were carried by abundant cord blood beta clonotypes, a similar but weaker trend appeared in young adult naive repertoires, and no such trend appeared in memory repertoires. Recombination models systematically underestimated out-of-frame TCR alpha sharing in monozygotic twins but agreed with sharing between unrelated individuals. Because the same donors could not be followed over many years, conclusions were based on cross-sectional statistical analysis. Out-of-frame TCR alpha sequences shared between twins showed an excess of low generation-probability sequences compared with coincidental sharing between unrelated individuals.

Every donor was a healthy Caucasian. Three pairs of female monozygotic twins, all aged roughly 18 to 30 years, made up the twin cohort. Peripheral blood mononuclear cells were used as the source from which RNA for TCR libraries was isolated. Worth noting for this clonotype: This clone's antigen is unknown. The input lacks base qualities; no much larger clone sits a single base away.

Library prep was done by 5' RACE. The reads were generated on an Illumina HiSeq 2000. A universal primer binding site was added through template switching, and the final cDNA carried a unique molecular identifier so that TCR cDNA molecules could be counted accurately. Specific primers in the conserved constant-segment region were used to synthesize first-strand cDNA for the TCR alpha and beta chains. To control for contamination, every cDNA library was double barcoded, receiving both a SMART-Mk sample barcode and Illumina barcodes. TruSeq adapter sequences along with Illumina sample barcodes were introduced in two successive PCR steps. Sequencing of the TCR alpha and beta cDNA libraries was done on the Illumina HiSeq platform using custom primers. As for the original processing: MiGEC was used to process raw reads and extract unique molecular identifiers, and MiXCR was used to find CDR3 positions. Recombination models were inferred per individual with the repgenHMM and IGoR tools using an EM algorithm. Shared clonotype analysis was performed with the tcR package in R, normalizing sharing by the product of cloneset sizes. Out-of-frame nonproductive sequences were analyzed to study raw recombination free of thymic and clonal selection effects. Using fastp trimming at Q25 and MiXCR clonotype assembly, TCRdb reanalyzed the public sequencing data and kept in-frame beta chains. All rows with the same CDR3 protein become a single entry with the most common DNA and genes. The V and J calls here are based on TCRdb, not the publication. For this sample there are 690,000 or so distinct CDR3 sequences; roughly 8% appear just once. Clones ranked in the top ten supply 0.8% to 1% of the sample.

Trimming removed 0 bases from V and 9 bases from J, leaving 12 bases between the germline ends. From a lookup of the germline V gene, CDR1 and CDR2 are SGDLS and YYNGEE. The CDR3 measures 13 amino acids from cysteine to phenylalanine. Just CDR3 DNA is preserved here, 39 bases in frame from base 1. Separately, the same data were catalogued under a study of yellow fever vaccine responses in identical twins. As that second study puts it: According to the authors, the vaccine-induced T cell response in identical twins seemed to be partly convergent and partly specific to each individual. Focusing on identical twins, the study followed the T cell clones that responded to the vaccine, and did so with precision.

The V and J genes are TRBV9 and TRBJ2-5; matching of 7 bases hints at TRBD2 as the D gene. Sequenced sample: PBMCs. The sequence was obtained from a woman aged 18-35 years in good health. The DNA is as follows: TGTGCCAGCAGCGTAGCGGGGGGCGGGGCCCAGTACTTC. This encodes CASSVAGGGAQYF.